Listed here are 29 T cell receptor beta chains from one sample, sequenced in a study of T cells after yellow fever vaccination. TCRdb fed the 5' RACE reads into MiXCR, producing one record per CDR3 protein. The sample includes around 530,000 distinct CDR3 sequences, about a sixth seen only once; the top ten take about 18%. Sequenced here: PBMCs, sampled more than 4 days after the first yellow fever vaccination. The source of these receptors is a man between 18 and 29 years old who received the YFV17D yellow fever vaccine.

This clonotype turned up a few times. The chain has TRBV28 and TRBJ2-2, with TRBD1 identical over 10 bases. This CDR3 region has 16 residues. Germline V gene lookup returns CDR1 MDHEN and CDR2 SYDVKM. The V segment lost 10 bases and the J segment 1 base; nucleotides outside the gene matches: 9. Here the CDR3 DNA reads TGTGCCACGAGGGGGGACAGGGGACTGAACACCGGGGAGCTGTTTTTT. Translation: CATRGDRGLNTGELFF.

The chain links TRBV6-5 to TRBJ2-5; D is unresolved. Trimming stripped 4 bases from V and 0 bases from J, with 6 bases between. Germline loops: CDR1 MNHEY, CDR2 SVGAGI. This CDR3 region has 13 residues. Written as DNA, the CDR3 is TGTGCCAGCAGTTCAGCGTACCAAGAGACCCAGTACTTC. Its translation is CASSSAYQETQYF.

This clonotype has a handful of counts. This rearrangement joins TRBV15 to TRBJ2-7; D gene uncertain. The germline gives CDR1 LNHNV, CDR2 YYDKDF (reference sequence). V shed 2 bases and J shed 2 bases, with 7 bases lying between them. The CDR3 totals 13 residues. The CDR3 reads CATSRPSTYEQYF. In DNA form, the CDR3 reads TGTGCCACCAGCAGACCTTCAACCTACGAGCAGTACTTC.

This clonotype has more than one count but fewer than ten. The CDR3 is CASSRQGASYEQYV. CDR3 bases: TGTGCCAGCAGTAGACAGGGGGCTTCCTACGAGCAGTACGTC. The rearrangement uses TRBV12-3 or TRBV12-4 and TRBJ2-7; TRBD1 aligns across 10 bases. V trimming: 5 bases; J trimming: 1 base; junction bases outside the gene matches: 2. CDR3 size: 14 residues.

This clonotype was detected a few times. The chain recombines TRBV4-1 with TRBJ2-2, with TRBD1 identical over 10 bases. Germline lookup yields CDR1 MGHRA and CDR2 YSYEKL. Trimming removed 7 bases from V and 6 bases from J; junction bases left unmatched: 8. The CDR3 has 15 amino acids. This chain's CDR3 is CASTGTGDGPGELFF. The CDR3 DNA reads as TGCGCCAGCACCGGGACAGGGGACGGTCCCGGGGAGCTGTTTTTT.

This rearrangement joins TRBV5-1 to TRBJ2-2, with a tentative D call TRBD1 (5 bases). Germline V gene lookup returns CDR1 SGHRS and CDR2 YFSETQ. V was clipped by 3 bases and J by 4 bases, with 16 bases between them. The CDR3 covers 16 residues. In DNA form, the CDR3 reads TGCGCCAGCAGCTGGGATCCTCAGGGAAGCACCGGGGAGCTGTTTTTT. It is translated as CASSWDPQGSTGELFF.

This clonotype has just a few counts. Its ends do not fully match the called genes, so a read error is possible. The V call is TRBV27, the J call TRBJ2-1; 9 bases are shared with TRBD2. This CDR3 comprises 19 residues. Germline values: CDR1 MNHEY, CDR2 SMNVEV (reference sequence). CDR3 residues: CETGETSGPLRSSYNEQFF. DNA of the CDR3: TGCGAAACGGGGGAAACTAGCGGGCCGCTTCGGAGCTCCTACAATGAGCAGTTCTTC.

The gene calls are TRBV9 and TRBJ2-1; D is unclear. Trimming shortened V by 4 bases and J by 0 bases, and 11 bases separated the two germline ends. The CDR3 has 15 amino acids. Germline CDR1 reads SGDLS; CDR2 reads YYNGEE. CDR3: CASSPRWNSYNEQFF. The CDR3 bases are TGTGCCAGCAGCCCAAGGTGGAACTCCTACAATGAGCAGTTCTTC. Full variable domain (missing parts from reference TRBV9 and TRBJ2-1): DSGVTQTPKHLITATGQRVTLRCSPRSGDLSVYWYQQSLDQGLQFLIQYYNGEERAKGNILERFSAQQFPDLHSELNLSSLELGDSALYFCASSPRWNSYNEQFFGPGTRLTVL.

This clonotype was observed a few times. The CDR3 is CASSYRSGSNQPQHF. CDR3 bases: TGTGCCAGCAGTTACAGGTCAGGGTCTAATCAGCCCCAGCATTTT. The V gene is TRBV6-5, the J gene TRBJ1-5; maybe TRBD1 (5 bases). V was shortened by 2 bases and J by 4 bases, with 12 bases between the two germline ends. The CDR3 totals 15 residues. The V gene's germline CDR1 is MNHEY and CDR2 SVGAGI.

The chain has TRBV7-6 and TRBJ2-7; 7 bases line up with TRBD1. The CDR3 extends over 16 amino acids. Losses at the gene ends were 0 bases for V and 2 bases for J; bases not matched to a gene: 7. Germline-derived CDR1 and CDR2 are SGHVS and FNYEAQ. The CDR3 is CASSLAGRDRTYEQYF. In nucleotides, the CDR3 is TGTGCCAGCAGCTTAGCTGGACGGGACAGAACCTACGAGCAGTACTTC.

This chain uses TRBV11-2 with TRBJ1-5; perhaps TRBD1 as D (6 bases). Germline loops: CDR1 SGHAT, CDR2 FQNNGV. V was trimmed by 0 bases and J by 5 bases, leaving 11 bases between them. This CDR3 spans 15 amino acids. The CDR3 bases are TGTGCCAGCAGCTTAGATCCAGGGGCGGATCAGCCCCAGCATTTT. This translates into CASSLDPGADQPQHF.

In this sample, this clonotype turned up a few times. One end of the junction fails to match germline, which may point to a read error. The CDR3: CASSLAGRRNIQYF. CDR3 sequence (DNA): TGCGCCAGCAGTTTGGCAGGGCGGCGAAACATTCAGTACTTC. The V call is TRBV5-1, the J call TRBJ2-4, with a weak D call TRBD1 (5 bases). CDR3 length: 14 residues. The germline gives CDR1 SGHRS, CDR2 YFSETQ. Variable domain in full (rest from reference TRBV5-1 and TRBJ2-4): KAGVTQTPRYLIKTRGQQVTLSCSPISGHRSVSWYQQTPGQGLQFLFEYFSETQRNKGNFPGRFSGRQFSNSRSEMNVSTLELGDSALYLCASSLAGRRNIQYFGAGTRLSVL.

CDR3 nucleotides: TGCGCCAGCAGAAACCGGCAGGGTTGGATTAACACTGAAGCTTTCTTT. As protein: CASRNRQGWINTEAFF. The V call is TRBV5-1, the J call TRBJ1-1; D is possibly TRBD1 (5 bases). The CDR3 has 16 residues. With 5 bases removed from V and 2 bases from J, the gap between germline ends came to 19 bases. The germline gives CDR1 SGHRS, CDR2 YFSETQ.

The gene calls are TRBV5-1 and TRBJ2-5; 8 bases line up with TRBD1. Germline V lookup: CDR1 SGHRS, CDR2 YFSETQ. CDR3 length: 14 amino acids. Trimming removed 4 bases from V and 3 bases from J; junction bases left unmatched: 5. CDR3 residues: CASSDQGAEETQYF. In nucleotides, the CDR3 is TGCGCCAGCAGCGATCAGGGGGCAGAAGAGACCCAGTACTTC.

This clonotype was counted between two and nine times. The chain couples TRBV5-5 to TRBJ2-5; D ambiguous. CDR3 length equals 13 residues. The ends were cut back, 5 bases at V and 3 bases at J, with 11 bases in the middle. Germline V gene lookup returns CDR1 SGHKS and CDR2 YYEKEE (reference sequence). The CDR3 nucleotides are TGTGCCAGCAGGGTGGGTGTGGAAGAGACCCAGTACTTC. Translating gives CASRVGVEETQYF.

The CDR3 reads CASSLGPTNSEQFF. CDR3 DNA: TGTGCCAGCAGCTTGGGACCGACCAACTCAGAGCAGTTCTTC. V usage is TRBV7-2 and J usage is TRBJ2-1; D is tentatively TRBD1 or TRBD2 (5 bases each). The CDR3 extends over 14 amino acids. V was pared by 3 bases and J by 10 bases, with 16 bases between. Germline V gene data show CDR1 as SGHTA and CDR2 as FQGNSA.

J is TRBJ2-5 and V is TRBV6-5, with 8 bases matching TRBD1. Per the germline V gene, CDR1 is MNHEY and CDR2 is SVGAGI. The CDR3 has 14 residues. J gave up 8 bases and V 4 bases, and 9 bases lay outside the gene matches. The chain's CDR3 is CASSSTTGAHTQYF. CDR3 nucleotide sequence: TGTGCCAGCAGTTCTACGACAGGGGCACATACCCAGTACTTC.

This clonotype was found a few times. The CDR3 region is CSARDILRGGTGELFF. As DNA, the CDR3 is TGCAGTGCTAGAGATATACTCAGGGGCGGCACCGGGGAGCTGTTTTTT. This rearrangement joins TRBV20-1 to TRBJ2-2, with D possibly matching TRBD1 (6 bases). CDR3 length: 16 amino acids. Germline values: CDR1 DFQATT, CDR2 SNEGSKA (reference sequence). V lost 0 bases, J lost 4 bases, and 15 bases lay in between.

In the case of this clonotype: One junction end disagrees with the germline gene, perhaps due to a read error. This sequence joins TRBV6-2 or TRBV6-3 and TRBJ2-3; the match to TRBD1 covers 7 bases. Germline CDR1 and CDR2: MNHEY and SVGEGT. The CDR3 spans 13 residues. The CDR3 loop is CASSYVVRDSLTF. CDR3 in DNA: TGTGCCAGCAGTTACGTCGTCCGGGACAGCCTTACTTTT.

The chain carries TRBV5-1 and TRBJ1-1; D is possibly TRBD1 (6 bases). The CDR3 contains 15 residues. Trimming left V 4 bases short and J 0 bases short, with 13 bases between. Looked up from germline, CDR1 is SGHRS and CDR2 is YFSETQ. The CDR3 sequence: CASSKERGLNTEAFF. In DNA, the CDR3 is TGCGCCAGCAGCAAGGAACGGGGGCTGAACACTGAAGCTTTCTTT.

The chain uses TRBV5-1 and TRBJ2-2, with 10 bases fitting TRBD1. The CDR3 runs to 16 residues. Germline-derived CDR1 and CDR2 are SGHRS and YFSETQ. Trimming at V came to 4 bases and at J to 1 base, leaving 4 bases not matched to a gene. Written as DNA, the CDR3 is TGCGCCAGCAGCCGACAGGGGGCGTGGAACACCGGGGAGCTGTTTTTT. This gives the protein CASSRQGAWNTGELFF.

The chain employs TRBV7-2 and TRBJ2-1; tentatively, D is TRBD1 or TRBD2 (5 bases each). CDR3 length: 17 amino acids. V lost 7 bases and J lost 0, with 19 bases in between. The germline V gene has CDR1 SGHTA and CDR2 FQGNSA. The DNA for the CDR3 is TGTGCCAGCAATGTTGCTGGGGGTAAGAGCTCCTACAATGAGCAGTTCTTC. Its protein is CASNVAGGKSSYNEQFF.

This clonotype was picked up a small number of times. V is TRBV5-6 and J is TRBJ2-7; 11 bases are shared with TRBD1. CDR1 is SGHDT, CDR2 YYEEEE, per germline. The V segment lost 4 bases and the J segment 4 bases; nucleotides outside the gene matches: 4. This CDR3 has 14 amino acids. The CDR3 loop is CASSKDRGQYEQYV. CDR3 nucleotides: TGTGCCAGCAGCAAGGACAGGGGGCAATACGAGCAGTACGTC.

The genes are TRBV7-9 and TRBJ2-5, with 11 bases aligning to TRBD2. Per the germline V gene, CDR1 is SEHNR and CDR2 is FQNEAQ (reference sequence). The trim removed 1 base at V and 4 bases at J, leaving 5 bases unmatched. The CDR3 totals 16 residues. CDR3 loop: CASSLVRLAGGETQYF. The CDR3 nucleotides read TGTGCCAGCAGCTTAGTGCGGCTAGCGGGGGGAGAGACCCAGTACTTC.

The V gene is TRBV11-2, the J gene TRBJ2-4; TRBD1 or TRBD2 may be the D gene (5 bases each). The CDR3 loop spans 14 amino acids. The V and J ends lost 5 bases and 7 bases respectively, with 15 bases between them. The germline V gene has CDR1 SGHAT and CDR2 FQNNGV. CDR3 coding DNA: TGTGCCAGCAGCACCCAAAGTGGGGGTAACATTCAGTACTTC. This sequence encodes CASSTQSGGNIQYF.

This clonotype was picked up many times. This chain uses TRBV7-3 with TRBJ1-6, with D possibly being TRBD1 (6 bases). V was clipped by 2 bases and J by 7 bases, with 9 bases between them. CDR1 and CDR2 (germline): SGHTA, FQGTGA. The CDR3 is 14 residues long. CDR3 protein: CASSLGGTNSPLHF. The CDR3 coding sequence is TGTGCCAGCAGCTTAGGAGGGACAAATTCACCCCTCCACTTT.

The chain uses TRBV6-5 and TRBJ1-3; D not resolved. V lost 0 bases, J lost 2 bases, and 8 bases lay in between. CDR1 is MNHEY and CDR2 is SVGAGI in the germline V gene. The CDR3 runs to 15 residues. The CDR3 protein is CASSYSSSPGNTIYF. The DNA for the CDR3 is TGTGCCAGCAGTTACTCGAGTTCACCTGGAAACACCATATATTTT.

In this sample, this clonotype turned up a few times. The chain couples TRBV6-2 or TRBV6-3 to TRBJ2-5; 10 bases agree with TRBD2. This CDR3 has 20 residues. V gave up 0 bases and J gave up 0 bases; unmatched junction bases: 13. Germline CDR1 and CDR2: MNHEY and SVGEGT. The CDR3 loop is CASSYSLAGGLNTYQETQYF. In DNA form, the CDR3 reads TGTGCCAGCAGTTACTCGTTAGCGGGGGGACTAAATACGTACCAAGAGACCCAGTACTTC.

This chain links TRBV4-3 with TRBJ1-1, with unresolved D. The CDR3 has 14 amino acids. The germline V gene encodes CDR1 LGHNA and CDR2 YSLEER. Trimming left V 4 bases short and J 0 bases short, with 9 bases between. The CDR3 sequence: CASSRGRLNTEAFF. The CDR3 DNA follows: TGCGCCAGCAGCCGCGGTAGGCTGAACACTGAAGCTTTCTTT.